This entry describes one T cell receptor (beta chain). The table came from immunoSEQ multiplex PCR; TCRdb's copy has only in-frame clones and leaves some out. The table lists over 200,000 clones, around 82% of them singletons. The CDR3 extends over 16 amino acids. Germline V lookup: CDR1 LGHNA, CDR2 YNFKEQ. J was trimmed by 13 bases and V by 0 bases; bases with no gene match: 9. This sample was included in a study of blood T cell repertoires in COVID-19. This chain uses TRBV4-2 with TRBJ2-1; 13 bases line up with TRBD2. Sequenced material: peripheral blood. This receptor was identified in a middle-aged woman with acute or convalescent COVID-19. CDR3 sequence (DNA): TGTGCCAGCAGCCAAGACCGGACTAGCGGGAGTCTTTATCAGTTCTTC. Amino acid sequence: CASSQDRTSGSLYQFF.